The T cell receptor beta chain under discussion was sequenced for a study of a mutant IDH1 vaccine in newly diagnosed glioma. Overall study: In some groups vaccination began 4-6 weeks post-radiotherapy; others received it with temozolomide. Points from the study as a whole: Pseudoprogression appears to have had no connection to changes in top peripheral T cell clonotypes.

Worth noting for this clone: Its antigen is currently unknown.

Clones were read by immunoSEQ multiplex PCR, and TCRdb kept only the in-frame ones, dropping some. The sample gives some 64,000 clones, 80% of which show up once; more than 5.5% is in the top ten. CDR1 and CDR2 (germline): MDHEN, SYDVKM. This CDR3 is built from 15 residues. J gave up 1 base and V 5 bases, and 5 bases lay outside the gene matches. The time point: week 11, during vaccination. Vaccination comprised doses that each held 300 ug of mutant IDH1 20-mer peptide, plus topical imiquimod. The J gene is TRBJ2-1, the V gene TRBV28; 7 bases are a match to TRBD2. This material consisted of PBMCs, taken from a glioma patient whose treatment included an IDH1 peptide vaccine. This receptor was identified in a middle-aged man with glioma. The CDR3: CASSPSGRSYNEQFF. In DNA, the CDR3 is TGTGCCAGCAGTCCTAGCGGAAGATCCTACAATGAGCAGTTCTTC.